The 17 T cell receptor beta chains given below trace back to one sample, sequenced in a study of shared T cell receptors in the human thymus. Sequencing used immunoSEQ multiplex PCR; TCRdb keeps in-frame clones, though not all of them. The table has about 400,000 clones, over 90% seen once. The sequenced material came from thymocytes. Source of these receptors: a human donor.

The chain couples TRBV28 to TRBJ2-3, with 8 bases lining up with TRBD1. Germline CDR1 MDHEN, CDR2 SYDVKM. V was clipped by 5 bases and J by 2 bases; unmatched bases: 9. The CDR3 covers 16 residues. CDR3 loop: CASSTSGTGYTDTQYF. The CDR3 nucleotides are TGTGCCAGCAGTACCTCCGGGACAGGTTACACAGATACGCAGTATTTT.

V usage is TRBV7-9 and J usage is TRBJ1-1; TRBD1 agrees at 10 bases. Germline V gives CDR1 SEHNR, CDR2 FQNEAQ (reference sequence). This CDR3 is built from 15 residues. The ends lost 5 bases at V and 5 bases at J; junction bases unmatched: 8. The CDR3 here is CASSPRDRGFTEAFF. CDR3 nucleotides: TGTGCCAGCAGCCCCCGGGACAGGGGATTTACTGAAGCTTTCTTT.

This CDR3 is CASSVASVTLGANEQFF. As DNA, the CDR3 is TGTGCCAGCAGCGTAGCTTCCGTGACCTTAGGGGCGAATGAGCAGTTCTTC. This chain links TRBV9 with TRBJ2-1; D might be TRBD1 (5 bases). The CDR3 has 17 amino acids. V shed 0 bases and J shed 7 bases, with 20 bases lying between them. The germline gives CDR1 SGDLS, CDR2 YYNGEE.

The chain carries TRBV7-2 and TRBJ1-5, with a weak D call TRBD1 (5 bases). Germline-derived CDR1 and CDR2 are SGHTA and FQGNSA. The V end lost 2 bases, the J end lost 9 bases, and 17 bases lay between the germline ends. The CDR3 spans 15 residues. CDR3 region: CASSLTTQGVGPQHF. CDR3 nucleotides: TGTGCCAGCAGCTTAACCACCCAGGGAGTTGGGCCCCAGCATTTT.

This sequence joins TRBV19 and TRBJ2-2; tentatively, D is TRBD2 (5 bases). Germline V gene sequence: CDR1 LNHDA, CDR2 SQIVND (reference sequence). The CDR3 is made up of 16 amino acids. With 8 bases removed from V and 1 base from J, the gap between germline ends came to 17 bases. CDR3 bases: TGTGCCAGTCACCCCCGGACGGGATGGAACACCGGGGAGCTGTTTTTT. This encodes CASHPRTGWNTGELFF. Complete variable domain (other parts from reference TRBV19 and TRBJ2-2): DGGITQSPKYLFRKEGQNVTLSCEQNLNHDAMYWYRQDPGQGLRLIYYSQIVNDFQKGDIAEGYSVSREKKESFPLTVTSAQKNPTAFYLCASHPRTGWNTGELFFGEGSRLTVL.

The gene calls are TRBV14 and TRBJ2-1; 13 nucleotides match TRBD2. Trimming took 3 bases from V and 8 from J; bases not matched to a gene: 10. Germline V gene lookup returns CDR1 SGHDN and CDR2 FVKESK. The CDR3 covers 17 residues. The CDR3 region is CASSHRTSGRELYEQFF. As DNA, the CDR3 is TGTGCCAGCAGCCATCGGACTAGCGGGAGAGAATTGTATGAGCAGTTCTTC.

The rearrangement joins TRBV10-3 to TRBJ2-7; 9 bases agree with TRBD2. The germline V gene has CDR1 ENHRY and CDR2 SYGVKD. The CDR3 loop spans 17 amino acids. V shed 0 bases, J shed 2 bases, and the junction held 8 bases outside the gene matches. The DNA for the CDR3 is TGTGCCATCAGTGAGTCGAGAAAGTCTAGCGGGACCTACGAGCAGTACTTC. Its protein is CAISESRKSSGTYEQYF.

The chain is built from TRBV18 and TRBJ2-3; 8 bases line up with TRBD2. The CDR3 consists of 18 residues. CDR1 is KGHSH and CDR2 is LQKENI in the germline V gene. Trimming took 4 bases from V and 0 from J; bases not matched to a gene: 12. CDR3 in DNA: TGTGCCAGCTCACAAAGAGACCCTAGCGGGCGAAGCACAGATACGCAGTATTTT. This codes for CASSQRDPSGRSTDTQYF.

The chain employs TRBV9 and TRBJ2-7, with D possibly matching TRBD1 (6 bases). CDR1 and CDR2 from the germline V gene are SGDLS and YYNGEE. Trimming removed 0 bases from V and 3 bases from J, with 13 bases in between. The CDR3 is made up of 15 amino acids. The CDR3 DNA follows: TGTGCCAGCAGCGTAGATGAGGGGGTTGGCTACGAGCAGTACTTC. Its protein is CASSVDEGVGYEQYF.

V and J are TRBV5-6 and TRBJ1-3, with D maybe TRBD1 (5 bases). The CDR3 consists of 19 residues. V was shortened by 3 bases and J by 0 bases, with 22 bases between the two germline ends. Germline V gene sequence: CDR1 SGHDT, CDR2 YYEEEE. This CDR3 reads CASSSPGRRVKSSGNTIYF. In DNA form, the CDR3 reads TGTGCCAGCAGCTCACCGGGACGTCGAGTAAAAAGCTCTGGAAACACCATATATTTT.

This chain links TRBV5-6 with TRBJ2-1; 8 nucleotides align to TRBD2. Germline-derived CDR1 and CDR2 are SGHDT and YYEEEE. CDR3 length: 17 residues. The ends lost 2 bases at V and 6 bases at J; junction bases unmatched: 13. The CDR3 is CASSLPPFGRALNEQFF. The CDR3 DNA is TGTGCCAGCAGCTTACCCCCATTCGGGAGGGCCCTCAATGAGCAGTTCTTC.

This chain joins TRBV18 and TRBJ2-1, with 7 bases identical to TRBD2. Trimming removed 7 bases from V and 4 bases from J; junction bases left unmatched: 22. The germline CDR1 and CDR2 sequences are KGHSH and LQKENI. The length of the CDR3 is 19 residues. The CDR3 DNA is TGTGCCAGCTTGTCCGGGGACGGCGGGAGAAGGTTCGGGTACAATGAGCAGTTCTTC. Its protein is CASLSGDGGRRFGYNEQFF.

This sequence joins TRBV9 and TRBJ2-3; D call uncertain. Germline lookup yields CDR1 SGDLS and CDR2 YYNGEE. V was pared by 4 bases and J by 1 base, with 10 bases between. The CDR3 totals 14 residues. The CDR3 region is CASSPIAGTDTQYF. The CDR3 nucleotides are TGTGCCAGCAGCCCCATCGCGGGCACAGATACGCAGTATTTT.

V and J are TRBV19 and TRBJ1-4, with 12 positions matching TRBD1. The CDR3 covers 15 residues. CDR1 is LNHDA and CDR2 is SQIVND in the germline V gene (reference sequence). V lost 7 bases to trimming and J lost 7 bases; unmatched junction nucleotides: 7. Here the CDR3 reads CASTPRDRGLEKLFF. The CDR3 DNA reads TGTGCCAGTACCCCACGGGACAGGGGGCTTGAAAAACTGTTTTTT.

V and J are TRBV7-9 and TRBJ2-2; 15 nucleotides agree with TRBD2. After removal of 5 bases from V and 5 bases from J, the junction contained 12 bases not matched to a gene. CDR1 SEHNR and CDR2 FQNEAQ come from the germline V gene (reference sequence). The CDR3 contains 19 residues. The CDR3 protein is CASSAQTGLAGGRTGELFF. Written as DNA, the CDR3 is TGTGCCAGCAGCGCCCAGACAGGACTAGCGGGAGGGAGGACCGGGGAGCTGTTTTTT.

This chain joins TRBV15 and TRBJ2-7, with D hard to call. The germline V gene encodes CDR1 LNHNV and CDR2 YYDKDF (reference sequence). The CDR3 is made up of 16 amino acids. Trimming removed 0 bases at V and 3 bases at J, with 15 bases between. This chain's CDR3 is CATSRDFYWIIYEQYF. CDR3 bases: TGTGCCACCAGCAGAGATTTTTATTGGATTATCTACGAGCAGTACTTC.

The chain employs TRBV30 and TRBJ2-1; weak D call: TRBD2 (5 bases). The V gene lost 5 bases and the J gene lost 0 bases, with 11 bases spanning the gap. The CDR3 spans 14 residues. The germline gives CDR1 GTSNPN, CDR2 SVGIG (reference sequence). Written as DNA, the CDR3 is TGTGCCTGGGGAAGGGAGAGCTCCTACAATGAGCAGTTCTTC. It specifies CAWGRESSYNEQFF.